These 20 T cell receptor beta chains originate from one sample sequenced in a study of OX40 agonist ivuxolimab in advanced cancers. The library was generated by the immunoSEQ multiplex PCR assay. TCRdb mirrors the immuneACCESS table, restricted to in-frame sequences. Some clones are absent from its copies; in checked studies, under half trace to an unresolved V gene, and the reason for the others is unknown. The sample records tens of thousands of clones, approximately 91% of which are singletons. In total, the top ten clones hold less than 15% of the sample. The sequences come from CD4+ or CD8+ T cells sorted from blood, collected in a trial of the OX40 agonist ivuxolimab. All receptors derive from an adult with an advanced solid tumor such as melanoma, head and neck, liver or kidney cancer.

This chain connects TRBV4-1 to TRBJ2-7; no definite D call. The CDR3 loop spans 16 amino acids. The germline V gene encodes CDR1 MGHRA and CDR2 YSYEKL. Deletions cut 4 bases from V and 0 bases from J, with 16 bases between. The CDR3 coding sequence is TGCGCCAGCAGCCCTACAATGGGGTGGGACTCCTACGAGCAGTACTTC. Translating it yields CASSPTMGWDSYEQYF.

V is TRBV19 and J is TRBJ1-5, with D hard to call. The CDR3 is 15 amino acids. V lost 3 bases, J lost 1 base, and 10 bases lay in between. CDR1 and CDR2 (germline): LNHDA, SQIVND (reference sequence). The CDR3 nucleotides are TGTGCCAGTAGTATTGGCCGAGCAAGCAATCAGCCCCAGCATTTT. It yields the protein CASSIGRASNQPQHF.

This rearrangement joins TRBV27 to TRBJ1-1; 7 positions match TRBD1. J was trimmed by 4 bases and V by 5 bases; bases with no gene match: 16. CDR3 length equals 17 residues. Germline CDR1 reads MNHEY; CDR2 reads SMNVEV (reference sequence). The CDR3 is CASSGPPLSGGSTEAFF. CDR3 bases: TGTGCCAGCAGTGGACCCCCCCTCTCAGGGGGTAGCACTGAAGCTTTCTTT.

The chain uses TRBV28 and TRBJ2-1, with 8 nucleotides matching TRBD2. The V and J ends lost 6 bases and 0 bases, in that order; junction bases with no gene match: 7. The CDR3 length is 16 residues. Germline V gives CDR1 MDHEN, CDR2 SYDVKM. This chain's CDR3 is CASRVLAGISYNEQFF. CDR3 bases: TGTGCCAGCAGGGTTCTAGCGGGCATCTCCTACAATGAGCAGTTCTTC.

This rearrangement joins TRBV10-1 to TRBJ2-7; TRBD1 is a possible D gene (6 bases). V dropped 7 bases and J dropped 4 bases, with 11 bases sitting between them. CDR1 is WNHNN, CDR2 SYGVQD, per germline (reference sequence). This CDR3 is 12 amino acids long. The CDR3 is CASNDRIYEQYF. In DNA, the CDR3 is TGCGCCAGCAACGACAGGATTTACGAGCAGTACTTC.

The V gene is TRBV27, the J gene TRBJ2-1, with D tentatively TRBD2 (5 bases). Trimming removed 3 bases at V and 4 bases at J, with 7 bases between. This CDR3 is built from 13 residues. Germline V gives CDR1 MNHEY, CDR2 SMNVEV (reference sequence). CDR3 nucleotides: TGTGCCAGCAGTTTCGCGGGTTACAATGAGCAGTTCTTC. Encoded protein: CASSFAGYNEQFF.

The rearrangement joins TRBV4-3 to TRBJ2-1; perhaps TRBD2 as D (6 bases). V gave up 4 bases and J gave up 2 bases, with 12 bases separating them. CDR3 length: 15 residues. CDR1 and CDR2 from the germline V gene are LGHNA and YSLEER. The CDR3 reads CASSLSGFPYNEQFF. CDR3 DNA: TGCGCCAGCAGCCTCAGCGGGTTTCCCTACAATGAGCAGTTCTTC.

The V call is TRBV6-4, the J call TRBJ2-3; D perhaps matches TRBD1 (6 bases). Germline V gene data show CDR1 as MRHNA and CDR2 as SNTAGT. This CDR3 has 15 amino acids. V lost 5 bases and J 0 bases, leaving 12 bases between the germline ends. CDR3 DNA sequence: TGTGCCAGCAGTCCGGACAGAACTAGCACAGATACGCAGTATTTT. It is translated as CASSPDRTSTDTQYF.

This clone appeared once. The CDR3 sequence is CASTLGASASYEQYF. The CDR3 coding sequence is TGTGCCAGCACCCTGGGGGCCTCGGCCTCCTACGAGCAGTACTTC. This sequence joins TRBV11-2 and TRBJ2-7; possible D gene TRBD1, 6 bases. Deletions cut 7 bases from V and 0 bases from J, with 16 bases between. Germline loops: CDR1 SGHAT, CDR2 FQNNGV. The CDR3 contains 15 residues. Using reference TRBV11-2 and TRBJ2-7 for the parts outside the CDR3, the full variable domain is EAGVAQSPRYKIIEKRQSVAFWCNPISGHATLYWYQQILGQGPKLLIQFQNNGVVDDSQLPKDRFSAERLKGVDSTLKIQPAKLEDSAVYLCASTLGASASYEQYFGPGTRLTVT.

The chain combines TRBV14 with TRBJ2-7; the D is unclear. Germline loops: CDR1 SGHDN, CDR2 FVKESK. The CDR3 is made up of 13 amino acids. Trimming took 6 bases from V and 4 from J, leaving 13 bases between them. The CDR3 sequence: CASRSSTQYEQYF. The CDR3 DNA follows: TGTGCCAGCAGGTCTTCTACACAGTACGAGCAGTACTTC.

CDR3 DNA sequence: TGTGCCAGCAGTCCCGGGACAGACTTATACGAGCAGTACTTC. Translated, it gives CASSPGTDLYEQYF. The chain employs TRBV7-8 and TRBJ2-7, with 7 bases identical to TRBD1. Germline V gene lookup returns CDR1 SGHVS and CDR2 FQNEAQ. This CDR3 comprises 14 residues. The junction had 9 bases not matched to a gene; V was cut back by 6 bases and J by 4 bases.

CDR3: CASSFGGTEAFF. CDR3 nucleotide sequence: TGTGCCAGCAGCTTCGGGGGCACTGAAGCTTTCTTT. The V call is TRBV5-8, the J call TRBJ1-1, with a possible D match to TRBD1 (5 bases). The CDR3 length is 12 residues. The germline V gene has CDR1 SGHTS and CDR2 YDEGEE. V lost 2 bases and J 4 bases, leaving 6 bases between the germline ends.

This chain uses TRBV18 with TRBJ1-3, with TRBD1 matching over 9 bases. This CDR3 is built from 15 residues. Germline trimming cut 5 bases from V and 2 bases from J; bases unmatched to any gene: 4. Germline V lookup: CDR1 KGHSH, CDR2 LQKENI. CDR3 sequence: CASSGRTGAGNTIYF. The CDR3 nucleotides are TGTGCCAGCTCAGGACGGACAGGGGCTGGAAACACCATATATTTT.

The V call is TRBV9, the J call TRBJ2-7; 12 bases line up with TRBD2. The J segment lost 9 bases and the V segment lost 0 bases, leaving 4 bases of the junction unmatched. Per germline, CDR1 SGDLS and CDR2 YYNGEE. The CDR3 totals 14 residues. CDR3 nucleotides: TGTGCCAGCAGCGTAGAGACTAGCGGGAGTAGGCAGTACTTC. This codes for CASSVETSGSRQYF.

The chain employs TRBV4-2 and TRBJ2-7; the match to TRBD2 covers 7 bases. The CDR3 runs 14 residues. Unmatched junction bases numbered 4, after V lost 3 bases and J lost 2 bases. Per germline, CDR1 LGHNA and CDR2 YNFKEQ. The DNA of the CDR3 is TGTGCCAGCAGCCACTCTAGCGGTGCCTACGAGCAGTACTTC. Translation gives CASSHSSGAYEQYF.

The chain couples TRBV28 to TRBJ2-1; D not certain. The germline V gene encodes CDR1 MDHEN and CDR2 SYDVKM. The CDR3 runs 13 residues. V was pared by 3 bases and J by 4 bases, with 7 bases between. This chain's CDR3 is CASSLWQYNEQFF. DNA of the CDR3: TGTGCCAGCAGTTTGTGGCAGTACAATGAGCAGTTCTTC.

The J gene is TRBJ1-4, the V gene TRBV6-5; D is possibly TRBD1 (6 bases). Trimming shortened V by 6 bases and J by 6 bases, and 11 bases separated the two germline ends. This CDR3 region has 13 residues. Germline CDR1 is MNHEY and CDR2 is SVGAGI. The CDR3 nucleotides read TGTGCCAGCAGCAGTACAGGGCATGAAAAACTGTTTTTT. It translates to CASSSTGHEKLFF.

The rearrangement uses TRBV18 and TRBJ2-1, with D unclear. The germline gives CDR1 KGHSH, CDR2 LQKENI. Between the trimmed V and J ends, which lost 0 bases and 5 bases, there was a span of 8 bases. The CDR3 contains 14 residues. The CDR3 sequence: CASSPPVVNNEQFF. The CDR3 nucleotides are TGTGCCAGCTCACCACCTGTCGTTAACAATGAGCAGTTCTTC.

The chain carries TRBV27 and TRBJ1-5; TRBD1 is a possible D gene (6 bases). The CDR3 is made up of 14 amino acids. From germline, CDR1 is MNHEY and CDR2 SMNVEV (reference sequence). Trimming cost V 3 bases and J 5 bases, with 11 bases left between them. The CDR3 region has the DNA TGTGCCAGCAGTTTTATACAGGGTGATCAGCCCCAGCATTTT. This gives the protein CASSFIQGDQPQHF.

The chain combines TRBV4-3 with TRBJ2-2; D ambiguous. CDR1 LGHNA and CDR2 YSLEER come from the germline V gene. The CDR3 length is 16 residues. V was cut by 1 base and J by 0 bases, with 9 bases left in between. The CDR3: CASSQAAATNTGELFF. The CDR3 region has the DNA TGCGCCAGCAGCCAAGCGGCCGCGACGAACACCGGGGAGCTGTTTTTT.